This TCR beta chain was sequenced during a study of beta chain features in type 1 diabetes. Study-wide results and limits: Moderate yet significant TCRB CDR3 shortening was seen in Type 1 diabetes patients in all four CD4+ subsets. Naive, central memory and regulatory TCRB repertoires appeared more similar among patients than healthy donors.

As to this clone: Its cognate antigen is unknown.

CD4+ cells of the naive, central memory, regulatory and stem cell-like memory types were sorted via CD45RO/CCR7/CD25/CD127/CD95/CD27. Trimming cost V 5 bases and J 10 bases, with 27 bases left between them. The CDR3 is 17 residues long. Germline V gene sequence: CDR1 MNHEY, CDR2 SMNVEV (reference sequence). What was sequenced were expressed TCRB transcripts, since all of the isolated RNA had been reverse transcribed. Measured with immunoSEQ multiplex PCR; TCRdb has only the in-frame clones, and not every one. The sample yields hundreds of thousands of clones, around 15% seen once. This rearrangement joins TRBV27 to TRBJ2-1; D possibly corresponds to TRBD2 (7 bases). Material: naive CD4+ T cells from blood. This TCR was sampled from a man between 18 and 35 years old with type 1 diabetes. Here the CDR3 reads CASSPLLSGGPSGEQFF. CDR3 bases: TGTGCCAGCAGTCCGCTTCTCTCGGGGGGCCCATCAGGGGAGCAGTTCTTC.